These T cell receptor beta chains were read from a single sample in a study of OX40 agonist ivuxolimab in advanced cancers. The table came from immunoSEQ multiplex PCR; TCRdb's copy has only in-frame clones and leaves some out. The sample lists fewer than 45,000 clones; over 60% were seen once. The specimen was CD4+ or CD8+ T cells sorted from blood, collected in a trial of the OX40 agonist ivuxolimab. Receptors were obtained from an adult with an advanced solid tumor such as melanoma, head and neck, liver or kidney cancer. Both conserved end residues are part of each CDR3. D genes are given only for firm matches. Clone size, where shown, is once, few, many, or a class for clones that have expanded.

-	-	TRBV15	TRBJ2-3	CATSRGSGDTQYF	TGTGCCACCAGCAGGGGGTCAGGGGATACGCAGTATTTT
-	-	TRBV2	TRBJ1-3	CASSESSRGNTIYF	TGTGCCAGCAGTGAGTCGTCTAGGGGAAACACCATATATTTT
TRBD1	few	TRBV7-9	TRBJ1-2	CASSSDRERYTF	TGTGCCAGCAGCTCGGACAGGGAACGCTACACCTTC
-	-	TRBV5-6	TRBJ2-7	CASSSDKFSSYEQYF	TGTGCCAGCAGCTCGGATAAATTTAGCTCCTACGAGCAGTACTTC
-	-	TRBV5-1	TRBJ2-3	CASSLGTSVPDTQYF	TGCGCCAGCAGCTTGGGGACCAGTGTCCCAGATACGCAGTATTTT
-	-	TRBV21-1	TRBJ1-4	CASSKEVARGLNEKLFF	TGTGCCAGCAGCAAAGAGGTAGCGCGGGGGTTAAATGAAAAACTGTTTTTT
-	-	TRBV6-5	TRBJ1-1	CASSYSQGVAFF	TGTGCCAGCAGTTACTCGCAGGGCGTAGCTTTCTTT
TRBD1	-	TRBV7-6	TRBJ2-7	CASSLGQGAYEQYF	TGTGCCAGCAGCTTAGGACAGGGGGCTTACGAGCAGTACTTC
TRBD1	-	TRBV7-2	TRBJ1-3	CASSGQWTGLNSGNTIYF	TGTGCCAGCAGCGGCCAATGGACAGGCCTTAACTCTGGAAACACCATATATTTT
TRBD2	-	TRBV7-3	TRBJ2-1	CASSHRGGQEQFF	TGTGCCAGCAGCCACCGGGGGGGGCAGGAGCAGTTCTTC
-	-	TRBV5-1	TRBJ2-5	CASTFGARADLETQYF	TGCGCCAGCACCTTCGGCGCCAGGGCGGATTTGGAGACCCAGTACTTC
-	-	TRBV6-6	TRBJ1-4	CASRLGDLNEKLFF	TGTGCCAGCAGACTGGGGGATCTTAATGAAAAACTGTTTTTT
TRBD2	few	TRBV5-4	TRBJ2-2	CASSQGLAGTGELFF	TGTGCCAGCAGCCAGGGACTAGCGGGAACCGGGGAGCTGTTTTTT
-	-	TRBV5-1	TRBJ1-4	CASSLERANEKLFF	TGCGCCAGCAGCTTGGAGCGAGCTAATGAAAAACTGTTTTTT
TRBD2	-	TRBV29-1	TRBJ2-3	CSVAGGTDTQYF	TGCAGCGTGGCGGGGGGCACAGATACGCAGTATTTT
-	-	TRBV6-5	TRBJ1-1	CASSYNWENTEAFF	TGTGCCAGCAGTTATAATTGGGAGAACACTGAAGCTTTCTTT
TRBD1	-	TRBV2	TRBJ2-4	CASSEPRATGGENIQYF	TGTGCCAGCAGTGAACCCAGGGCGACAGGGGGCGAAAACATTCAGTACTTC
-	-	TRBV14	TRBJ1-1	CASSQESLRAAFF	TGTGCCAGCAGCCAAGAGTCTCTGCGGGCGGCTTTCTTT
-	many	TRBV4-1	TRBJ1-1	CASSQGNTEAFF	TGCGCCAGCAGCCAGGGGAACACTGAAGCTTTCTTT
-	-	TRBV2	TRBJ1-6	CASSGNPGLIIGALHF	TGTGCCAGCAGCGGTAACCCGGGACTCATAATCGGGGCCCTCCACTTT
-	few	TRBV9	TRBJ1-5	CASSGGVSGYQPQHF	TGTGCCAGCAGCGGAGGGGTTTCAGGTTACCAGCCCCAGCATTTT
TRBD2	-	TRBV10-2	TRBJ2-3	CATGLRTDTQYF	TGCGCCACGGGACTACGCACAGATACGCAGTATTTT
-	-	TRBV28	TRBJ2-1	CASSFTFAGSYNEQFF	TGTGCCAGCAGTTTTACTTTTGCAGGGAGCTACAATGAGCAGTTCTTC
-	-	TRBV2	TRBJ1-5	CASSLGQPQHF	TGTGCCAGCAGCTTGGGGCAGCCCCAGCATTTT
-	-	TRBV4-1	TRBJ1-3	CASSQDTPDRSSGNTIYF	TGCGCCAGCAGCCAAGATACCCCGGACAGAAGTTCTGGAAACACCATATATTTT
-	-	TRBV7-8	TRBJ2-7	CASSLEGTSYEQYF	TGTGCCAGCAGCTTAGAGGGTACTTCCTACGAGCAGTACTTC
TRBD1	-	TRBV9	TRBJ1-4	CASSALPGQGELFQKLFF	TGTGCCAGCAGCGCGCTGCCGGGACAGGGGGAGTTGTTTCAAAAACTGTTTTTT
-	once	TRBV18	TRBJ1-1	CASSPPGVSRNTEAFF	TGTGCCAGCTCACCACCGGGGGTTAGCAGGAACACTGAAGCTTTCTTT
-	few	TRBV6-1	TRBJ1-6	CASSVQGRSNSPLHF	TGTGCCAGCAGTGTTCAGGGACGGAGTAATTCACCCCTCCACTTT
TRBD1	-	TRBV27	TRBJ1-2	CASSLFQGATGYTF	TGTGCCAGCAGTTTATTTCAGGGGGCTACTGGCTACACCTTC
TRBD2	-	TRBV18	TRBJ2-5	CASSPPASGGPGRTQYF	TGTGCCAGCTCACCACCGGCTAGCGGGGGACCGGGAAGAACCCAGTACTTC
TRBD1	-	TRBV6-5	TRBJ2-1	CASSSRGRVGNEQFF	TGTGCCAGCAGTTCCAGGGGGCGAGTGGGGAATGAGCAGTTCTTC
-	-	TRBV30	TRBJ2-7	CACITGHLYEQYF	TGTGCCTGCATCACCGGGCACCTCTACGAGCAATACTTC
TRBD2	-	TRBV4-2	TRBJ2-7	CASSQELFSSGGAIEQYF	TGTGCCAGCAGCCAAGAATTGTTTTCTAGCGGGGGGGCGATCGAGCAGTACTTC
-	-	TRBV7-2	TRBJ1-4	CASSLGTEKLFF	TGTGCCAGCAGCTTAGGGACTGAAAAACTGTTTTTT
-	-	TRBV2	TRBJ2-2	CASSRTVANTGELFF	TGTGCCAGCAGTCGGACAGTCGCGAACACCGGGGAGCTGTTTTTT
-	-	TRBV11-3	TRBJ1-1	CASSSVLGTEAFF	TGTGCCAGCAGCTCGGTACTCGGCACTGAAGCTTTCTTT
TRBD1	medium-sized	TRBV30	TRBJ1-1	CAWSYRDRAFREAFF	TGTGCCTGGAGTTACCGGGACAGGGCTTTTAGAGAGGCTTTCTTT
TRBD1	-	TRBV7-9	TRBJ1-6	CASSPGQGANNSPLHF	TGTGCCAGCAGCCCAGGACAGGGGGCGAATAATTCACCCCTCCACTTT
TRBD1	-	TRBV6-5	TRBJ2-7	CASRGTGGSYEQYF	TGTGCCAGCAGAGGGACAGGGGGGTCCTACGAGCAGTACTTC
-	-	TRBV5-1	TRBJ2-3	CASSLEGWATDTQYF	TGCGCCAGCAGCTTGGAGGGGTGGGCCACAGATACGCAGTATTTT
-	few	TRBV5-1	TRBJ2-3	CASSFGGGTDTQYF	TGCGCCAGCAGCTTTGGCGGGGGCACAGATACGCAGTATTTT
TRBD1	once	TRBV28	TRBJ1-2	CASSLYVDRDGYTF	TGTGCCAGCAGTTTATATGTGGACAGGGATGGCTACACCTTC
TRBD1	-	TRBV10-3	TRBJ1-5	CAISTGQGSNQPQHF	TGTGCCATCAGTACAGGACAGGGTAGCAATCAGCCCCAGCATTTT
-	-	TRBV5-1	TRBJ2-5	CASSLGPGGQETQYF	TGCGCCAGCAGCCTGGGGCCTGGCGGACAAGAGACCCAGTACTTC
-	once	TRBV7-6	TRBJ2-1	CASSLGVGPYNEQFF	TGTGCCAGCAGCTTAGGGGTCGGTCCCTACAATGAGCAGTTCTTC
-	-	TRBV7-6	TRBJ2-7	CASSLVAGNSYEQYF	TGTGCCAGCAGCTTAGTTGCGGGAAACTCCTACGAGCAGTACTTC
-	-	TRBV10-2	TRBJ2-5	CASSGRRGEVTQYF	TGCGCCAGCAGTGGTCGAAGGGGGGAAGTGACCCAGTACTTC
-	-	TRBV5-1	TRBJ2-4	CASSSRSGGRENIQYF	TGCGCCAGCAGCTCCCGGAGTGGTGGGCGGGAAAACATTCAGTACTTC
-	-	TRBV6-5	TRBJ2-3	CASSSTFKQYF	TGTGCCAGCAGTTCGACTTTTAAGCAGTATTTT
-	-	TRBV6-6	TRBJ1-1	CASTRWGANTEAFF	TGTGCCAGCACCAGGTGGGGGGCCAACACTGAAGCTTTCTTT
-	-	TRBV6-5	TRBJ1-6	CASSYGQGSSPLHF	TGTGCCAGCAGTTACGGGCAGGGCTCTTCACCCCTCCACTTT
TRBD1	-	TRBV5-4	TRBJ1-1	CASSPHRGPNTEAFF	TGTGCCAGCAGCCCTCACAGGGGGCCTAACACTGAAGCTTTCTTT
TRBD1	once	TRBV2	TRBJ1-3	CASTRDSVTGNTIYF	TGTGCCAGCACCCGGGACAGTGTAACTGGAAACACCATATATTTT
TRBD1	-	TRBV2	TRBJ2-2	CASSRTGGRNTGELFF	TGTGCCAGCAGCCGGACAGGGGGGAGGAACACCGGGGAGCTGTTTTTT
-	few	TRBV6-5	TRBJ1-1	CASSYPLGAFF	TGTGCCAGCAGTTATCCCCTGGGAGCTTTCTTT
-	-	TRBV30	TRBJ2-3	CAWSPLAVIGDTQYF	TGTGCCTGGAGCCCCCTTGCGGTCATCGGAGATACGCAGTATTTT
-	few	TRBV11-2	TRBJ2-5	CASSQEGGGGETQYF	TGTGCCAGCAGCCAAGAAGGGGGGGGAGGTGAGACCCAGTACTTC
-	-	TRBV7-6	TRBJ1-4	CASSRGSGVNEKLFF	TGTGCCAGCAGTCGCGGGTCCGGGGTTAATGAAAAACTGTTTTTT
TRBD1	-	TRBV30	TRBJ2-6	CAWIARDRGFGGANVLTF	TGTGCCTGGATTGCCCGGGACAGGGGCTTTGGTGGGGCCAACGTCCTGACTTTC